Following are 26 T cell receptor beta chains from one sample sequenced in a study of esophageal squamous cell carcinoma under preoperative chemotherapy. Time point denoted: after preoperative PTX-NDP chemotherapy. TCRdb recomputed calls from the PCR reads with MiXCR, one row per CDR3 protein. The sample yields tens of thousands of distinct CDR3 sequences, around 50% seen once. Sample collection occurred from a patient given preoperative chemotherapy. Receptor source: a human donor with esophageal squamous cell carcinoma. The donor label of this sample is uncertain.

The rearrangement uses TRBV11-3 and TRBJ2-3; 7 bases fit TRBD1. The DNA end is a closer match to TRBJ2-7, so the J assignment may be wrong. The CDR3 totals 14 residues. The germline V gene has CDR1 SGHNT and CDR2 YENEEA. The DNA for the CDR3 is TGTGCCAGCAGCCCAGGGACAGCCAGTCGCGAGCAGTACTTC. Translated, it gives CASSPGTASREQYF.

The rearrangement uses TRBV7-6 and TRBJ2-3, with 7 bases matching TRBD2. Germline assignment: CDR1 SGHVS and CDR2 FNYEAQ. V trimming: 6 bases; J trimming: 5 bases; junction bases outside the gene matches: 14. The CDR3 covers 16 residues. For the CDR3, the DNA is TGTGCCAGCAGGGGTTCTGGGGGGGGGTACAAAGATACGCAGTATTTT. Translated, it gives CASRGSGGGYKDTQYF.

The genes are TRBV7-2 and TRBJ2-3; TRBD2 might be the D (6 bases). Judging by the DNA end, TRBJ2-7 fits better; the J call may be wrong. In germline, CDR1 is SGHTA, CDR2 FQGNSA. CDR3 length equals 17 residues. The CDR3 protein is CASSPGPGGPGQETQYF. CDR3 nucleotide sequence: TGTGCCAGCAGCCCGGGCCCCGGGGGACCGGGCCAAGAGACGCAGTACTTC.

The CDR3 protein is CASSYGRGLKTQYF. In nucleotides, the CDR3 is TGTGCCAGCAGTTACGGGAGGGGACTAAAGACCCAGTACTTC. The chain carries TRBV6-2 or TRBV6-3 and TRBJ2-5, with 7 bases fitting TRBD2. Germline assignment: CDR1 MNHEY and CDR2 SVGEGT. The length of the CDR3 is 14 residues. Trimming took 2 bases from V and 6 from J; bases not matched to a gene: 6.

The chain's CDR3 is CASSSGLAGGTGELFF. The CDR3 DNA sequence: TGTGCCAGCAGCTCGGGACTAGCGGGAGGCACCGGGGAGCTGTTTTTT. The rearrangement uses TRBV7-3 and TRBJ2-2, with TRBD2 matching over 15 bases. V shed 4 bases and J 4 bases; nucleotides not matched to a gene: 1. Germline CDR1 SGHTA, CDR2 FQGTGA. The CDR3 contains 16 residues.

The chain combines TRBV12-3 or TRBV12-4 with TRBJ1-2; D unclear. Deletions cut 3 bases from V and 6 bases from J, with 11 bases between. The CDR3 runs 13 residues. CDR3 coding DNA: TGTGCCAGCAGTTTCGGTCAGAAAGATGGCTACACCTTC. Protein product: CASSFGQKDGYTF.

The chain carries TRBV12-3 or TRBV12-4 and TRBJ2-2; D remains ambiguous. CDR3 size: 16 residues. The V gene lost 1 base and the J gene lost 6 bases, with 15 bases spanning the gap. CDR3 region: CASSLVDPRFPGELFF. CDR3 DNA sequence: TGTGCCAGCAGTTTAGTCGATCCTAGGTTTCCCGGGGAGCTGTTTTTT.

The chain employs TRBV10-3 and TRBJ2-3; TRBD2 might be the D (5 bases). There are 15 residues in the CDR3. Germline loops: CDR1 ENHRY, CDR2 SYGVKD. Trimming pared 2 bases from V and 0 bases from J, leaving 9 bases between. CDR3 bases: TGTGCCATCAGTGAGCCAGCGGAAAGCACAGATACGCAGTATTTT. It encodes CAISEPAESTDTQYF.

Regarding this clonotype: Here the CDR3 omits its conserved ending phenylalanine or tryptophan, so a read error is the likely source. The DNA of the CDR3 is TGTGCCAGCAGCTTATTGGGGGGGGGCCAAGAGACCCAGTTCTCG. Translated, it gives CASSLLGGGQETQFS. The V and J genes are TRBV7-3 and TRBJ2-5; tentative D call: TRBD2 (7 bases). The J call may be in error: the DNA end matches TRBJ2-1 better. This CDR3 is 15 amino acids long. Per the germline V gene, CDR1 is SGHTA and CDR2 is FQGTGA.

This clonotype occurred many times. The chain is built from TRBV11-2 and TRBJ2-5; possibly TRBD1 for D (5 bases). The CDR3 covers 13 residues. Trimming pared 2 bases from V and 11 bases from J, leaving 15 bases between. The germline V gene encodes CDR1 SGHAT and CDR2 FQNNGV. CDR3 nucleotide sequence: TGTGCCAGCAGCTTACCAGGGTTGAATGAGCAGTACTTC. It codes for CASSLPGLNEQYF.

As regards this clonotype: The junction differs from germline at one of its ends, possibly a read error. The chain combines TRBV11-3 with TRBJ2-3; 7 nucleotides agree with TRBD2. The CDR3 loop spans 16 amino acids. The germline V gene has CDR1 SGHNT and CDR2 YENEEA. The CDR3 region is CASRAAGRRAKDMQYF. The DNA for the CDR3 is TGTGCCAGCCGCGCAGCGGGGCGGCGAGCCAAAGATATGCAGTATTTT.

This clonotype was recorded at least ten times. The V and J genes are TRBV20-1 and TRBJ2-7; D call uncertain. V lost 2 bases to trimming and J lost 0 bases, with 11 bases between them. The CDR3 has 14 residues. The germline V gene has CDR1 DFQATT and CDR2 SNEGSKA (reference sequence). The DNA for the CDR3 is TGCAGTGCTAGAAATTACGAGAGCTCCTACGAGCAGTACTTC. It encodes CSARNYESSYEQYF.

The chain combines TRBV27 with TRBJ2-5, with no clear D. The V and J ends lost 1 base and 11 bases respectively, with 20 bases between them. Germline values: CDR1 MNHEY, CDR2 SMNVEV (reference sequence). This CDR3 contains 15 residues. The CDR3 bases are TGTGCCAGCAGTTTATTTGTGCCAGGCGCAGGTGAGCAGTACTTC. This encodes CASSLFVPGAGEQYF.

Comment on this clonotype: Relative to the germline gene, one junction end is altered; a read error may explain this. The V gene is TRBV11-1, the J gene TRBJ2-3; 7 bases are a match to TRBD2. The germline CDR1 and CDR2 sequences are SGHAT and FQDESV (reference sequence). The CDR3 is made up of 15 amino acids. This chain's CDR3 is CARSLGEGEEETQYF. The CDR3 nucleotides are TGTGCCAGGAGCTTGGGGGAGGGAGAGGAAGAGACGCAGTATTTT.

Note on this clonotype: The junction departs from germline at one end; a sequencing error may be responsible. This chain connects TRBV7-6 to TRBJ2-1; either TRBD1 or TRBD2 may supply D (5 bases each). CDR3 size: 14 residues. The germline CDR1 and CDR2 sequences are SGHVS and FNYEAQ. The CDR3 reads CGGTGLGAKDTQYF. In DNA form, the CDR3 reads TGTGGCGGCACGGGGCTGGGAGCCAAAGACACTCAGTACTTT. The entire variable domain, with the rest obtained from reference TRBV7-6 and TRBJ2-1, is as follows: GAGVSQSPRYKVTKRGQDVALRCDPISGHVSLYWYRQALGQGPEFLTYFNYEAQQDKSGLPNDRFSAERPEGSISTLTIQRTEQRDSAMYRCGGTGLGAKDTQYFGPGTRLTVL.

V and J are TRBV7-6 and TRBJ2-5; 8 bases agree with TRBD2. V shed 8 bases and J 4 bases; nucleotides not matched to a gene: 9. CDR1 and CDR2 from the germline V gene are SGHVS and FNYEAQ. The CDR3 covers 14 residues. The CDR3 sequence: CASRGGRDTETQYF. The CDR3 coding sequence is TGTGCCAGCCGCGGGGGGCGGGACACAGAGACCCAGTACTTC.

Regarding this clonotype: The junction differs from germline at one of its ends, possibly a read error. The gene calls are TRBV7-8 and TRBJ2-3, with 9 bases fitting TRBD2. This CDR3 has 14 amino acids. Per germline, CDR1 SGHVS and CDR2 FQNEAQ. The CDR3: CAGSGGREQDTQYF. CDR3 nucleotides: TGTGCGGGCAGCGGGGGGAGGGAGCAAGATACGCAGTACTTT. Based on the CDR3 plus reference TRBV7-8 and TRBJ2-3, the full variable domain is GAGVSQSPRYKVAKRGQDVALRCDPISGHVSLFWYQQALGQGPEFLTYFQNEAQLDKSGLPSDRFFAERPEGSVSTLKIQRTQQEDSAVYLCAGSGGREQDTQYFGPGTRLTVL.

The chain is built from TRBV12-3 or TRBV12-4 and TRBJ2-7, with TRBD2 as a possible D gene (5 bases). The CDR3 totals 14 residues. V gave up 5 bases and J gave up 1 base, with 12 bases separating them. Written as DNA, the CDR3 is TGTGCCAGCAGTCACCCCCGGGATTCCTACGAGCAGTACTTC. Translated: CASSHPRDSYEQYF.

This clonotype was observed many times. The chain joins TRBV7-8 to TRBJ2-5; TRBD1 agrees at 9 bases. The DNA end lines up better with TRBJ2-7; the J call may be wrong. CDR1 and CDR2 from the germline V gene are SGHVS and FQNEAQ. CDR3 length equals 15 residues. The CDR3 sequence: CASRDPGTGNHEQYF. CDR3 DNA sequence: TGTGCCAGCAGAGACCCCGGGACAGGGAACCACGAGCAGTACTTC.

This clonotype turned up a few times. This chain joins TRBV7-9 and TRBJ2-3, with 10 bases matching TRBD2. The CDR3 totals 16 residues. The junction had 11 bases not matched to a gene; V was cut back by 5 bases and J by 6 bases. Germline V lookup: CDR1 SEHNR, CDR2 FQNEAQ (reference sequence). The CDR3, as DNA: TGTGCCAGCAGCCGACCGAGCGGGAGGGCCATTGATACGCAGTATTTT. It yields the protein CASSRPSGRAIDTQYF.

This clonotype was observed a single time. The germline gene is not matched at one end of the junction; a read error may be the cause. This chain joins TRBV6-1 and TRBJ2-3; D is possibly TRBD1 or TRBD2 (6 bases each). CDR3 length equals 15 residues. Germline V CDR1 and CDR2: MNHNS, SASEGT. The chain's CDR3 is CASASGPGATDTQYF. The CDR3 DNA follows: TGTGCCAGCGCCTCGGGCCCGGGGGCCACAGATACGCAGTATTTC.

A remark on this clonotype: The junction and the germline gene differ at one end; a read error may be behind it. V usage is TRBV12-3 or TRBV12-4 and J usage is TRBJ2-3; the D call may be TRBD1 or TRBD2 (5 bases each). The CDR3 length is 16 residues. The CDR3 sequence: CASGGTGTGGTDTQYF. CDR3 DNA: TGTGCCAGCGGGGGAACGGGGACGGGTGGCACAGATACGCAGTATTTC.

Points on this clonotype: One end of the junction is discordant with germline, which a read error may explain. The rearrangement links TRBV7-7 to TRBJ2-1, with a tentative D call TRBD1 (6 bases). The J call may be wrong; the DNA end is better matched by TRBJ2-7. The CDR3 consists of 13 residues. Germline CDR1 is SSHAT and CDR2 is FNYEAQ (reference sequence). The CDR3 here is CASSLADRFEQYF. CDR3 nucleotide sequence: TGTGCTAGCAGCTTAGCAGACAGGTTTGAGCAGTACTTC.

This sequence joins TRBV19 and TRBJ2-6, with a tentative D call TRBD1 (6 bases). The CDR3 has 16 residues. Trimming left V 5 bases short and J 0 bases short, with 11 bases between. Germline V gene data show CDR1 as LNHDA and CDR2 as SQIVND (reference sequence). This chain's CDR3 is CASSEDSRSGANVLTF. Here the CDR3 DNA reads TGTGCCAGTAGTGAGGACAGTCGCTCTGGGGCCAACGTCCTGACTTTC.

On this clonotype itself: A much bigger clone sits one base away, suggesting this may be a read error. The gene calls are TRBV5-5 and TRBJ2-1; 9 bases fit TRBD1. This CDR3 contains 17 residues. The germline V gene has CDR1 SGHKS and CDR2 YYEKEE (reference sequence). V dropped 2 bases and J dropped 13; count of bases not matched to a gene: 19. The CDR3 nucleotides read TGTGCCAGCAGCTTCCCGGGACAGGGATGGTCCGGGGAGACCCAGTTCTTC. Residues: CASSFPGQGWSGETQFF.

The genes are TRBV7-9 and TRBJ2-5; 7 positions match TRBD1. This CDR3 region has 15 residues. The junction had 3 bases not matched to a gene; V was cut back by 0 bases and J by 2 bases. The germline CDR1 and CDR2 sequences are SEHNR and FQNEAQ (reference sequence). CDR3 DNA sequence: TGTGCCAGCAGCTTAGCGGGACAGAGACAAGAGACCCAGTACTTC. Its translation: CASSLAGQRQETQYF. The full variable domain, completed using reference TRBV7-9 and TRBJ2-5, is DTGVSQNPRHKITKRGQNVTFRCDPISEHNRLYWYRQTLGQGPEFLTYFQNEAQLEKSRLLSDRFSAERPKGSFSTLEIQRTEQGDSAMYLCASSLAGQRQETQYFGPGTRLLVL.